The rows below give T cell receptor beta chains drawn from one sample of a study of CD8+ T cells in alopecia areata. Method: immunoSEQ multiplex PCR; TCRdb's copy keeps in-frame clones and lacks some. The sample lists over 150,000 clones; 60% to 70% were seen once. Sequencing was performed on CD4+ T cells sorted from blood, taken at week 4, from a patient treated with tofacitinib. The receptors stem from a human donor with alopecia areata. CDR3s include the opening cysteine and the closing phenylalanine or tryptophan. The order of the fields is V gene, J gene, CDR3 protein.

v_gene: TRBV4-1
j_gene: TRBJ1-5
CDR3aa: CASSQGPGRTQPQHF

v_gene: TRBV11-2
j_gene: TRBJ2-3
CDR3aa: CASSLRGGRGDTQYF

v_gene: TRBV6-5
j_gene: TRBJ2-7
CDR3aa: CASRDRDEQYF

v_gene: TRBV5-6
j_gene: TRBJ2-5
CDR3aa: CASSYNRGPQETQYF

v_gene: TRBV30
j_gene: TRBJ1-2
CDR3aa: CAWGGNYGYTF

v_gene: TRBV5-1
j_gene: TRBJ2-4
CDR3aa: CASSEAGTGVSQYF

v_gene: TRBV4-3
j_gene: TRBJ2-5
CDR3aa: CASSQGTAQETQYF

v_gene: TRBV2
j_gene: TRBJ1-5
CDR3aa: CASSTGVGNQPQHF

v_gene: TRBV29-1
j_gene: TRBJ2-5
CDR3aa: CSVGNPGETQYF

v_gene: TRBV29-1
j_gene: TRBJ2-3
CDR3aa: CSVDPSSAATDTQYF

v_gene: TRBV7-3
j_gene: TRBJ1-5
CDR3aa: CASEGQPQHF

v_gene: TRBV6-1
j_gene: TRBJ2-7
CDR3aa: CASRKEGSYEQYF

v_gene: TRBV10-3
j_gene: TRBJ2-7
CDR3aa: CAISEGGMPYEQYF

v_gene: TRBV6-5
j_gene: TRBJ1-2
CDR3aa: CASSYSGGRGGYTF

v_gene: TRBV30
j_gene: TRBJ1-1
CDR3aa: CAWSGTANTEAFF

v_gene: TRBV29-1
j_gene: TRBJ2-7
CDR3aa: CSVGGGINYEQYF

v_gene: TRBV5-1
j_gene: TRBJ1-2
CDR3aa: CASSLVQGAGYGYTF

v_gene: TRBV7-9
j_gene: TRBJ2-2
CDR3aa: CASSLATLANTGELFF

v_gene: TRBV29-1
j_gene: TRBJ2-5
CDR3aa: CSAMGTFSGETQYF

v_gene: TRBV29-1
j_gene: TRBJ2-7
CDR3aa: CSVADGSYEQYF

v_gene: TRBV29-1
j_gene: TRBJ2-7
CDR3aa: CSVGWGLGEQYF

v_gene: TRBV30
j_gene: TRBJ2-1
CDR3aa: CAWRSGFF

v_gene: TRBV29-1
j_gene: TRBJ1-2
CDR3aa: CSVEDYGKGYTF

v_gene: TRBV7-2
j_gene: TRBJ1-1
CDR3aa: CASSNQPNTEAFF

v_gene: TRBV19
j_gene: TRBJ1-1
CDR3aa: CASRNTGVNTEAFF

v_gene: TRBV9
j_gene: TRBJ1-2
CDR3aa: CASSVVGGPDYGYTF

v_gene: TRBV29-1
j_gene: TRBJ2-3
CDR3aa: CSVNRGPSTDTQYF

v_gene: TRBV2
j_gene: TRBJ1-2
CDR3aa: CASSERAGGYTF

v_gene: TRBV7-9
j_gene: TRBJ2-7
CDR3aa: CASSPQGLTVYEQYF

v_gene: TRBV9
j_gene: TRBJ2-1
CDR3aa: CASTRDTYSEQFF

v_gene: TRBV5-4
j_gene: TRBJ2-5
CDR3aa: CASSLSRGQETQYF

v_gene: TRBV5-1
j_gene: TRBJ2-6
CDR3aa: CASTPVSGANVLTF

v_gene: TRBV9
j_gene: TRBJ2-7
CDR3aa: CASSVATGYEQYF

v_gene: TRBV29-1
j_gene: TRBJ2-1
CDR3aa: CSVWTDRISHEQFF

v_gene: TRBV19
j_gene: TRBJ2-5
CDR3aa: CASSRGGTQYF

v_gene: TRBV6-1
j_gene: TRBJ2-7
CDR3aa: CASSAPIKAASYEQYF

v_gene: TRBV30
j_gene: TRBJ2-3
CDR3aa: CAWSGDANTDTQYF

v_gene: TRBV23-1
j_gene: TRBJ2-7
CDR3aa: CASSRTYEQYF

v_gene: TRBV5-1
j_gene: TRBJ2-7
CDR3aa: CASSLTLQGGEQYF

v_gene: TRBV29-1
j_gene: TRBJ2-7
CDR3aa: CSVLKDQQYF

v_gene: TRBV29-1
j_gene: TRBJ1-1
CDR3aa: CSVEGDRVPEAFF

v_gene: TRBV5-1
j_gene: TRBJ2-6
CDR3aa: CASSGGTGGSGANVLTF

v_gene: TRBV2
j_gene: TRBJ2-5
CDR3aa: CASSVYSGRTETQYF

v_gene: TRBV6-6
j_gene: TRBJ2-5
CDR3aa: CASSYSGRGYQETQYF

v_gene: TRBV30
j_gene: TRBJ2-3
CDR3aa: CAWSGQKDTQYF

v_gene: TRBV30
j_gene: TRBJ1-1
CDR3aa: CAWSNRRNTEAFF

v_gene: TRBV7-2
j_gene: TRBJ2-5
CDR3aa: CASSPAGRAQYF

v_gene: TRBV29-1
j_gene: TRBJ2-5
CDR3aa: CSPRTSGSGTQYF

v_gene: TRBV9
j_gene: TRBJ1-4
CDR3aa: CASSVDRGAGKLFF

v_gene: TRBV28
j_gene: TRBJ2-1
CDR3aa: CATRPIHKFF

v_gene: TRBV29-1
j_gene: TRBJ2-7
CDR3aa: CSVERGGDEQYF

v_gene: TRBV4-1
j_gene: TRBJ2-7
CDR3aa: CASSPPVEARGYSYEQYF

v_gene: TRBV29-1
j_gene: TRBJ2-2
CDR3aa: CSAISGGGELFF

v_gene: TRBV25-1
j_gene: TRBJ2-1
CDR3aa: CASSKSGTDYNEQFF

v_gene: TRBV7-2
j_gene: TRBJ1-2
CDR3aa: CASSFTGGDYGYTF